This is a list of T cell receptor beta chains from one sample in a study of cytotoxic CD8 clonotypes in ibrutinib-treated CLL. Repertoires were generated with immunoSEQ multiplex PCR, while TCRdb's copy carries only in-frame clones and drops some. This sample has more than 50,000 clones, with roughly 59% found just once. This material consisted of PBMCs, taken after 12 months of ibrutinib treatment. All receptors derive from a human donor with chronic lymphocytic leukemia. Each CDR3 is given with its conserved first and last residue. A D gene is named only where the DNA matches it firmly. The size of a clone is reported for some rows only, either as once, few or many, or as a class for expanded clones.

J | V | D | size | DNA | CDR3
TRBJ2-3 | TRBV7-8 | NA | few | TGTGCCAGCAGCAACTTCGTGCGAAATACAGATACGCAGTATTTT | CASSNFVRNTDTQYF
TRBJ2-3 | TRBV18 | NA | NA | TGTGCCAGCTCACTCCGGGGGGCCGCCCCAGATACGCAGTATTTT | CASSLRGAAPDTQYF
TRBJ1-2 | TRBV30 | TRBD1 | NA | TGTGCCTGGAGTTTCACAGGGGGTGGCTACACCTTC | CAWSFTGGGYTF
TRBJ1-5 | TRBV5-1 | NA | NA | TGCGCCAGCAGCTTGGTAGGGGGAAGAGATCAGCCCCAGCATTTT | CASSLVGGRDQPQHF
TRBJ2-3 | TRBV19 | NA | NA | TGTGCCAGTAGTATCTCGCGGAGCACAGATACGCAGTATTTT | CASSISRSTDTQYF
TRBJ2-5 | TRBV7-9 | NA | once | TGTGCCAGCAGCCCGGCGGGGTTCCAAGAGACCCAGTACTTC | CASSPAGFQETQYF
TRBJ1-6 | TRBV27 | NA | NA | TGTGCCAGCAGTTTGAGTAGAAGGTCCTATAATTCACCCCTCCACTTT | CASSLSRRSYNSPLHF
TRBJ1-3 | TRBV5-1 | NA | NA | TGCGCCAGCAGTCGGAACTCTGGAAACACCATATATTTT | CASSRNSGNTIYF
TRBJ2-7 | TRBV28 | NA | NA | TGTGCCAGCAGTTTCTTCACAGGGGGGGACGCCTACGAGCAGTACTTC | CASSFFTGGDAYEQYF
TRBJ2-7 | TRBV5-1 | NA | NA | TGCGCCAGCCGTAAAGGGACCTCCGGTGGGAACGAGCAGTACTTC | CASRKGTSGGNEQYF
TRBJ2-7 | TRBV19 | NA | NA | TGTGCCAGTAGTACTCGGGGTTCCTCCTACGAGCAGTACTTC | CASSTRGSSYEQYF
TRBJ1-2 | TRBV21-1 | NA | NA | TGTGCCAGCTACTGTCCCGTCAGTCCGACAGACGCCTATGGCTACACCTTC | CASYCPVSPTDAYGYTF
TRBJ2-3 | TRBV6-5 | TRBD2 | few | TGTGCCAGCGGCCGGACTAGCGGGAGTGCAGATACGCAGTATTTT | CASGRTSGSADTQYF
TRBJ2-7 | TRBV30 | NA | NA | TGTGCCTGGGGTTTCTACGAGCAGTACTTC | CAWGFYEQYF
TRBJ2-2 | TRBV9 | NA | many | TGTGCCAGCAGCCGGTCCGGGACACCGAACACCGGGGAGCTGTTTTTT | CASSRSGTPNTGELFF
TRBJ1-6 | TRBV6-6 | TRBD1 | NA | TGTGCCAGCAGTTACGGGGGACAGGGAGCTTCACCCCTCCACTTT | CASSYGGQGASPLHF
TRBJ2-1 | TRBV2 | TRBD2 | few | TGTGCCAGCAGTGAGGGGTGGGGACTAGCTCGAGATGAGCAGTTCTTC | CASSEGWGLARDEQFF
TRBJ1-1 | TRBV5-6 | NA | NA | TGTGCCAGCAGAGGTAGTAGGTTTGAAGCTTTCTTT | CASRGSRFEAFF
TRBJ1-4 | TRBV2 | NA | many | TGTGCCAGCAGTGGCGGTTTATCGGCGGGAAAACTGTTTTTT | CASSGGLSAGKLFF
TRBJ1-2 | TRBV30 | NA | NA | TGTGCCTGGAGGAAGAGACAGGCGGGGGAAAGCTACACCTTC | CAWRKRQAGESYTF
TRBJ2-7 | TRBV5-4 | NA | NA | TGTGCCAGCAGCCGCCGGGTTACAGGCTCCTACGAGCAGTACTTC | CASSRRVTGSYEQYF
TRBJ2-1 | TRBV5-4 | NA | NA | TGTGCCAGCAGCTTGAGGGACGGGAGTGAGCAGTTCTTC | CASSLRDGSEQFF
TRBJ1-2 | TRBV29-1 | TRBD1 | few | TGCAGCGTTGAAAGGGACAGGGGGCTTGGCTACACCTTC | CSVERDRGLGYTF
TRBJ1-5 | TRBV19 | NA | NA | TGTGCCAGTAGTAGTGGGCAAAGGGCCACAGGAGTCAATCAGCCCCAGCATTTT | CASSSGQRATGVNQPQHF